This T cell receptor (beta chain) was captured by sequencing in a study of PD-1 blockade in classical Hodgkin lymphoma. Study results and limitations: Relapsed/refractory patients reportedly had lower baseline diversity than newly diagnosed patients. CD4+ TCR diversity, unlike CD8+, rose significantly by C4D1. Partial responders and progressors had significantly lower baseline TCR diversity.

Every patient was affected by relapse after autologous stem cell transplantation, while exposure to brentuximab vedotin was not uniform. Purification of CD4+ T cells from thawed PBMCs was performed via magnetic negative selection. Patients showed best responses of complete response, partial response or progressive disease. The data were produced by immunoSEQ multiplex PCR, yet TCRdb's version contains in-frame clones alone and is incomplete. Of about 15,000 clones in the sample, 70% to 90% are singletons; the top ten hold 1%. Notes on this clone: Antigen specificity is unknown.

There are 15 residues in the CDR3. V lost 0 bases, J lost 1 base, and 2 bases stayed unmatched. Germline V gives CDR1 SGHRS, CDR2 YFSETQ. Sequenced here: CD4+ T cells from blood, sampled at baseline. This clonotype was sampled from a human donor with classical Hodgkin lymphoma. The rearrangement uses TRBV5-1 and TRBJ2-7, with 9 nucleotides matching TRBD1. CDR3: CASSLGDRESYEQYF. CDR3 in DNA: TGCGCCAGCAGCTTGGGGGACAGGGAGTCCTACGAGCAGTACTTC.